These 21 T cell receptor beta chains originate from one sample sequenced in a study of T-cell reconstitution after alpha-beta-depleted transplantation in children. Preparation of the TCRbeta library was carried out with unique molecular identifiers. TCRdb recomputed calls from the PCR reads with MiXCR, one row per CDR3 protein. The repertoire consists of a few hundred thousand distinct CDR3 sequences, with around 16% occurring once and the leading ten covering approximately 3%. The starting material was PBMCs from the stem cell graft donor, obtained from the stem cell graft. Source of these receptors: a human donor who donated a stem cell graft to a child with acute lymphoblastic leukemia.

The table lists this clonotype with a few counts. V gene TRBV9 combines with J gene TRBJ2-1, with 7 bases fitting TRBD2. This CDR3 region has 15 residues. The ends lost 0 bases at V and 3 bases at J; junction bases unmatched: 3. In germline, CDR1 is SGDLS, CDR2 YYNGEE. CDR3 sequence reads: CASSVGSSGYNEQFF. As DNA, the CDR3 is TGTGCCAGCAGCGTAGGGTCTAGCGGCTACAATGAGCAGTTCTTC.

The sample holds one count of this clonotype. At one boundary the junction diverges from the germline segment, which might be a read error. The rearrangement joins TRBV2 to TRBJ2-2; D is unclear. There are 14 residues in the CDR3. Germline loops: CDR1 SNHLY, CDR2 FYNNEI. The CDR3 region has the DNA TGTGCCAGCAGTCACGGTTGGACGGCCGGGCAGCTGTTTTTT. It yields the protein CASSHGWTAGQLFF.

This clonotype came up a few times. The chain is built from TRBV5-6 and TRBJ2-1, with 9 nucleotides matching TRBD2. Germline trimming cut 2 bases from V and 6 bases from J; bases unmatched to any gene: 3. The CDR3 totals 14 residues. In germline, CDR1 is SGHDT, CDR2 YYEEEE. CDR3 protein: CASSFAGGGNEQFF. The CDR3 DNA follows: TGTGCCAGCAGCTTCGCGGGAGGGGGCAATGAGCAGTTCTTC.

This clonotype was recorded only once. At one boundary the junction diverges from the germline segment, which might be a read error. The V call is TRBV3-1, the J call TRBJ1-1; 7 bases are shared with TRBD1. The CDR3 is 18 residues long. Germline V gives CDR1 LGHDT, CDR2 YNNKEL (reference sequence). CDR3 DNA: TGTACCAGCAGCGGATTCCCAGTTAGGGGGCTTGGAAACACTGAAGCTTTCTTT. This translates into CTSSGFPVRGLGNTEAFF. Using reference TRBV3-1 and TRBJ1-1 for the parts outside the CDR3, the full variable domain is DTAVSQTPKYLVTQMGNDKSIKCEQNLGHDTMYWYKQDSKKFLKIMFSYNNKELIINETVPNRFSPKSPDKAHLNLHINSLELGDSAVYFCTSSGFPVRGLGNTEAFFGQGTRLTVV.

In this sample, this clonotype turned up a few times. The gene calls are TRBV12-3 or TRBV12-4 and TRBJ2-4; a weak D match, TRBD1 (6 bases). The ends were cut back, 3 bases at V and 3 bases at J, with 12 bases in the middle. The CDR3 runs 15 residues. In DNA form, the CDR3 reads TGTGCCAGCAGTTTGGACAGTCGTGGCAAAAACATTCAGTACTTC. Its translation: CASSLDSRGKNIQYF.

The chain carries TRBV7-3 and TRBJ2-2; a possible D gene is TRBD2 (6 bases). Germline V gives CDR1 SGHTA, CDR2 FQGTGA. The CDR3 is made up of 17 amino acids. V gave up 1 base and J gave up 2 bases, with 14 bases separating them. The CDR3: CASSLMSLARNTGELFF. The CDR3 DNA sequence: TGTGCCAGCAGCTTAATGTCCCTAGCGAGAAACACCGGGGAGCTGTTTTTT.

This clonotype was seen a handful of times. V and J are TRBV5-6 and TRBJ2-1; the D gene is possibly TRBD1 (6 bases). Trimming stripped 4 bases from V and 9 bases from J, with 20 bases between. Per germline, CDR1 SGHDT and CDR2 YYEEEE. This CDR3 region has 15 residues. As DNA, the CDR3 is TGTGCCAGCAGCCCAGGGGCACACCCCGGAGTTGAGCAGTTCTTC. This translates into CASSPGAHPGVEQFF.

The genes are TRBV20-1 and TRBJ2-1; D is unresolved. The CDR3 covers 14 residues. With 2 bases removed from V and 5 bases from J, the gap between germline ends came to 13 bases. CDR1 and CDR2 (germline): DFQATT, SNEGSKA (reference sequence). The CDR3 sequence: CSARLHHSNNEQFF. The DNA for the CDR3 is TGCAGTGCTAGACTTCACCACTCTAACAATGAGCAGTTCTTC.

This clonotype occurred a few times. The J gene is TRBJ2-1, the V gene TRBV4-2; TRBD2 is a possible D gene (5 bases). V was clipped by 1 base and J by 12 bases, with 16 bases between them. CDR1 is LGHNA, CDR2 YNFKEQ, per germline. This CDR3 comprises 14 residues. The CDR3 protein is CASSQVTSLLGQFF. In DNA form, the CDR3 reads TGTGCCAGCAGCCAAGTAACTAGTCTATTGGGGCAGTTCTTC.

The chain couples TRBV7-8 to TRBJ2-1; D gene uncertain. Trimming cost V 5 bases and J 2 bases, with 13 bases left between them. This CDR3 contains 15 residues. The germline V gene encodes CDR1 SGHVS and CDR2 FQNEAQ. CDR3 DNA sequence: TGTGCCAGCAGCCTGTATCCGGGTGCCTACAATGAGCAGTTCTTC. Translated, it gives CASSLYPGAYNEQFF.

This clonotype was counted only a few times. The chain links TRBV28 to TRBJ2-7; 10 bases match TRBD1. Germline V gene data show CDR1 as MDHEN and CDR2 as SYDVKM. The junction had 6 bases not matched to a gene; V was cut back by 2 bases and J by 5 bases. The CDR3 runs to 15 residues. The chain's CDR3 is CASSLIGTGANEQYF. CDR3 sequence (DNA): TGTGCCAGCAGTTTAATCGGGACAGGGGCCAACGAGCAGTACTTC.

This clonotype has only a few counts. The rearrangement joins TRBV27 to TRBJ2-3, with no clear D. CDR3 length: 13 residues. V gave up 3 bases and J gave up 6 bases, with 10 bases separating them. Looked up from germline, CDR1 is MNHEY and CDR2 is SMNVEV (reference sequence). CDR3 sequence reads: CASSLTWVDTQYF. The CDR3 DNA sequence: TGTGCCAGCAGTTTGACCTGGGTGGATACGCAGTATTTT.

This clonotype was seen a few times. This chain connects TRBV12-3 or TRBV12-4 to TRBJ1-1; the D gene is possibly TRBD1 (5 bases). The CDR3 has 16 residues. V lost 2 bases, J lost 7 bases, and 20 bases lay in between. The CDR3 spells CASSLQQGLSQIEAFF. The CDR3 nucleotides read TGTGCCAGCAGTTTACAGCAGGGTCTTTCCCAGATTGAAGCTTTCTTT.

The J gene is TRBJ1-5, the V gene TRBV15, with D unclear. CDR3 size: 16 residues. Germline lookup yields CDR1 LNHNV and CDR2 YYDKDF (reference sequence). V lost 0 bases to trimming and J lost 2 bases, with 11 bases between them. Here the CDR3 reads CATSREGRRGNQPQHF. The CDR3 nucleotides read TGTGCCACCAGCAGAGAGGGCAGGAGAGGCAATCAGCCCCAGCATTTT.

This clonotype appeared a few times. The chain joins TRBV7-6 to TRBJ2-7; D is undetermined. The CDR3 spans 12 residues. The germline V and J ends were trimmed by 7 bases and 3 bases, with 10 bases remaining between them. The germline V gene encodes CDR1 SGHVS and CDR2 FNYEAQ. The CDR3 spells CASTDFNYEQYF. For the CDR3, the DNA is TGTGCCAGCACCGACTTCAACTACGAGCAGTACTTC.

In its sample, this clonotype was seen a few times. This chain uses TRBV5-6 with TRBJ2-7; 10 bases are a match to TRBD1. The CDR3 spans 16 residues. CDR1 and CDR2 (germline): SGHDT, YYEEEE. V dropped 2 bases and J dropped 5; count of bases not matched to a gene: 10. CDR3 DNA: TGTGCCAGCAGCTTCCGGGACAGGGGAAGTTTCGACGAGCAGTACTTC. It is translated as CASSFRDRGSFDEQYF. The full variable domain, its missing parts supplied by reference TRBV5-6 and TRBJ2-7, is DAGVTQSPTHLIKTRGQQVTLRCSPKSGHDTVSWYQQALGQGPQFIFQYYEEEERQRGNFPDRFSGHQFPNYSSELNVNALLLGDSALYLCASSFRDRGSFDEQYFGPGTRLTVT.

The J gene is TRBJ1-5, the V gene TRBV19, with TRBD1 as a possible D gene (6 bases). CDR3 length equals 14 residues. From germline, CDR1 is LNHDA and CDR2 SQIVND (reference sequence). With 5 bases removed from V and 2 bases from J, the gap between germline ends came to 10 bases. CDR3 sequence: CASSQQGRNQPQHF. In DNA, the CDR3 is TGTGCCAGTAGTCAGCAGGGGCGCAATCAGCCCCAGCATTTT.

CDR3 sequence: CASTPSLGRKDTGELFF. The DNA of the CDR3 is TGTGCCAGCACCCCCTCACTCGGGAGGAAGGACACCGGGGAGCTGTTTTTT. The gene calls are TRBV12-3 or TRBV12-4 and TRBJ2-2, with 7 bases fitting TRBD2. V shed 7 bases, J shed 3 bases, and the junction held 14 bases outside the gene matches. The CDR3 is 17 residues long.

This clonotype was observed a few times. This chain uses TRBV20-1 with TRBJ1-4; 7 nucleotides agree with TRBD1. Trimming cost V 5 bases and J 7 bases; bases outside gene matches: 7. The CDR3 extends over 13 amino acids. Germline-derived CDR1 and CDR2 are DFQATT and SNEGSKA (reference sequence). The CDR3 coding sequence is TGCAGTGCTGCCCGGGACAGTACTGAAAAACTGTTTTTT. Translating gives CSAARDSTEKLFF.

The chain has TRBV4-1 and TRBJ2-7, with 7 bases fitting TRBD1. The CDR3 runs 15 residues. CDR1 is MGHRA and CDR2 is YSYEKL in the germline V gene. The V segment lost 2 bases and the J segment 7 bases; nucleotides outside the gene matches: 11. CDR3 loop: CASSQLQGIQGEQYF. As DNA, the CDR3 is TGCGCCAGCAGCCAATTACAGGGGATACAAGGAGAGCAGTACTTC.

This chain connects TRBV12-3 or TRBV12-4 to TRBJ2-7; 7 nucleotides match TRBD1. This CDR3 spans 15 amino acids. J gave up 2 bases and V 5 bases, and 9 bases lay outside the gene matches. CDR3 region: CASSHPDRSAYEQYF. CDR3 in DNA: TGTGCCAGCAGTCACCCGGACAGGTCCGCCTACGAGCAGTACTTC.